The 7 T cell receptor beta chains below were found in one sample sequenced in a study of blood T cell repertoires in COVID-19. Measured with immunoSEQ multiplex PCR; TCRdb has only the in-frame clones, and not every one. The sample has some 46,000 clones; over 80% are singletons. Sequenced: peripheral blood. These receptors were obtained from a human donor in a cohort sampled during active COVID-19.

The chain has TRBV5-5 and TRBJ2-3, with 8 bases identical to TRBD1. Germline V gives CDR1 SGHKS, CDR2 YYEKEE (reference sequence). This CDR3 contains 14 residues. Unmatched junction bases numbered 4, after V lost 4 bases and J lost 3 bases. The CDR3 nucleotides are TGTGCCAGCAGCCGGACAGGGAAGACAGATACGCAGTATTTT. As protein: CASSRTGKTDTQYF.

The chain joins TRBV6-5 to TRBJ1-1; maybe TRBD1 (5 bases). This CDR3 spans 14 amino acids. The V end was cut by 6 bases, the J end by 7 bases, with 18 bases between. Germline CDR1 and CDR2: MNHEY and SVGAGI. The DNA for the CDR3 is TGTGCCAGCAGCTTACGTTCAGGACACCTTGAAGCTTTCTTT. This translates into CASSLRSGHLEAFF.

The table lists this clone with a few counts. V usage is TRBV19 and J usage is TRBJ2-2; possibly TRBD2 for D (5 bases). Deletions cut 0 bases from V and 6 bases from J, with 8 bases between. CDR1 and CDR2 (germline): LNHDA, SQIVND (reference sequence). CDR3 length: 14 amino acids. The CDR3 nucleotides are TGTGCCAGTAGTATAGAAGGAGGCGCCGGGGAGCTGTTTTTT. It yields the protein CASSIEGGAGELFF.

The chain recombines TRBV27 with TRBJ2-2; 7 positions match TRBD2. CDR1 MNHEY and CDR2 SMNVEV come from the germline V gene (reference sequence). CDR3 length: 15 amino acids. The ends lost 2 bases at V and 5 bases at J; junction bases unmatched: 5. In DNA form, the CDR3 reads TGTGCCAGCAGTTTAGCGGGAGTTCGTACCGGGGAGCTGTTTTTT. Protein product: CASSLAGVRTGELFF.

This clone was recorded only once. CDR3 coding DNA: TGTGCCATCAGGGGGACTAGCGGGAGCTCCTACAATGAGCAGTTCTTC. Residues: CAIRGTSGSSYNEQFF. The chain has TRBV10-3 and TRBJ2-1; 14 bases map to TRBD2. Per the germline V gene, CDR1 is ENHRY and CDR2 is SYGVKD. CDR3 length: 16 amino acids. The trim removed 6 bases at V and 0 bases at J, leaving 1 base unmatched.

The V and J genes are TRBV7-2 and TRBJ2-1, with TRBD2 as a possible D gene (5 bases). This CDR3 region has 16 residues. The germline V gene encodes CDR1 SGHTA and CDR2 FQGNSA. Trimming pared 5 bases from V and 0 bases from J, leaving 14 bases between. The CDR3 coding sequence is TGTGCCAGCAGCCCCCGTGCGGGTAGCTCCTACAATGAGCAGTTCTTC. It encodes CASSPRAGSSYNEQFF.

This clone has a handful of counts. This chain joins TRBV5-1 and TRBJ2-5; 8 bases match TRBD1. Unmatched junction bases numbered 7, after V lost 4 bases and J lost 5 bases. Germline-derived CDR1 and CDR2 are SGHRS and YFSETQ. The CDR3 is 14 residues long. CDR3 bases: TGCGCCAGCAGCCCATGGACAGGGATGGAGACCCAGTACTTC. Protein sequence: CASSPWTGMETQYF.